Given below is one T cell receptor beta chain in context. The sample originates from a study of blood T cell repertoires in COVID-19. Study details: COVID-19 samples collected from the United States, Italy and Spain covered acute and convalescent phases. PBMCs, B-cell-depleted T cells, or T cells were the source of the cDNA or gDNA that made up the material.

The ends lost 2 bases at V and 6 bases at J; junction bases unmatched: 6. The CDR3 spans 15 residues. Original handling: Estimates of nucleated cell counts were drawn from the amplification of reference gene primers. TCRdb's table, derived via immunoSEQ multiplex PCR, lists solely in-frame clones and lacks some. Clone size and V and J calls were adopted from that table, with D and trimming inferred from the DNA. This sample has about 75,000 clones; approximately 88% occur once, and the top ten carry 5% to 8%. This rearrangement joins TRBV23-1 to TRBJ2-1; 8 bases match TRBD1. TRBV23-1 falls under the ORF class, with uncertain function. This clonotype was sampled from a woman aged 50 to 60 with acute or convalescent COVID-19. The sample was peripheral blood. The CDR3 region is CASSQPLQGGNEQFF. The CDR3 bases are TGCGCCAGCAGTCAACCATTACAGGGGGGCAATGAGCAGTTCTTC.